This section outlines one T cell receptor beta chain sequence together with its context. The sample comes from a study of cytomegalovirus exposure and HLA in healthy donors. The PCR made use of 60 Vbeta and 13 Jbeta primers. Assay: immunoSEQ multiplex PCR; the TCRdb copy retains only in-frame clones and omits some. The table records roughly 150,000 clones, about three quarters of them present only once. V lost 7 bases and J lost 1; bases outside the gene matches: 18. CDR1 and CDR2 from the germline V gene are MDHEN and SYDVKM. The CDR3 extends over 18 amino acids. The sequenced sample consisted of PBMCs. This receptor was obtained from a woman aged 40 to 50 in good health and CMV-seropositive. This chain joins TRBV28 and TRBJ1-1; TRBD1 matches at 7 bases. Here the CDR3 reads CASIGYRDRVAENTEAFF. CDR3 coding DNA: TGTGCCAGCATTGGGTACCGTGACAGGGTAGCCGAGAACACTGAAGCTTTCTTT.